This T cell receptor beta chain was documented in a study of CD8 T cells in ankylosing spondylitis. Study observations and caveats: Ankylosing spondylitis blood appeared to carry a characteristic TCR beta motif of roughly eight highly homologous variants. Enrichment of disease-linked clones was reportedly significant in matched ankylosing spondylitis synovial fluid. Researchers report that disease-linked clones proved CD8+ and relatively rare in peripheral blood.

TCRdb reanalysed the 5' RACE reads using MiXCR and keeps one entry per CDR3 protein. The sample carries roughly 180,000 distinct CDR3 sequences, 11% recorded once. There are many counts of this clonotype. Its antigen is not identified. Unmatched junction bases numbered 5, after V lost 8 bases and J lost 7 bases. Germline values: CDR1 SNHLY, CDR2 FYNNEI. CDR3 size: 12 residues. Sequenced material: blood, either unsorted or a sorted T cell fraction (not recorded which). The rearrangement links TRBV2 to TRBJ2-1, with 7 positions matching TRBD1. The sequence was collected from a male donor with ankylosing spondylitis or in good health (not recorded which). DNA of the CDR3: TGTGCCAGCGGTGGGACAGCAAATGAGCAGTTCTTC. It codes for CASGGTANEQFF.